This paragraph covers one T cell receptor beta chain sequence. Its antigen is not known. Trimming removed 0 bases from V and 2 bases from J, with 17 bases in between. This CDR3 comprises 18 residues. Germline lookup yields CDR1 SGHVS and CDR2 FNYEAQ. Vbeta (60) and Jbeta (13) primers were used in the PCR. Data came from immunoSEQ multiplex PCR; TCRdb stores just in-frame clones and leaves some out. The table shows 150,000 to 170,000 clones, with around 80% occurring only once. The data are from a study of cytomegalovirus exposure and HLA in healthy donors. General study points: Indistinguishability led to the exclusion of some V segments, TRBV6-2 and TRBV6-3 included. Available immune exposure information covered CMV serostatus only.

Source material: PBMCs. The origin of this receptor is a woman in her 40s in good health and CMV-seronegative. The V gene is TRBV7-6, the J gene TRBJ1-5; no definite D call. The CDR3 reads CASSLALNRGGRNQPQHF. The CDR3 DNA is TGTGCCAGCAGCTTAGCGCTAAATCGGGGAGGGCGCAATCAGCCCCAGCATTTT.